Shown below are 30 T cell receptor beta chains from a single sample sequenced in a study of T cell responses to AZD1222 COVID-19 vaccine. Libraries were prepared by immunoSEQ multiplex PCR; TCRdb keeps only in-frame clonotypes and omits some of them. The sample holds 90,000 to 120,000 clones, about 90% seen once. Sequenced here: peripheral blood, sampled on day 0 of AZD1222 vaccination. These receptors were collected from an adult in good health.

This clone appeared a few times. The CDR3 DNA is TGTGCCACACAGGGGGTCAATCAGCCCCAGCATTTT. Amino acid sequence: CATQGVNQPQHF. The chain has TRBV28 and TRBJ1-5, with 8 bases lining up with TRBD1. The CDR3 runs 12 residues. V was pared by 10 bases and J by 3 bases, with 2 bases of the junction left unmatched. The germline V gene encodes CDR1 MDHEN and CDR2 SYDVKM.

This clone is a singleton in its sample. The chain is built from TRBV2 and TRBJ2-7, with 7 bases matching TRBD1. With 8 bases clipped from V and 1 base from J, the junction kept 11 bases outside the gene matches. CDR1 is SNHLY and CDR2 is FYNNEI in the germline V gene. The CDR3 totals 15 residues. In DNA, the CDR3 is TGTGCCAGCGCCCCTACGGGACAGCGATCCTACGAGCAGTACTTC. Translated: CASAPTGQRSYEQYF.

The chain is built from TRBV29-1 and TRBJ1-5, with TRBD1 as a possible D gene (5 bases). Germline V CDR1 and CDR2: SQVTM, ANQGSEA. The germline V and J ends were trimmed by 4 bases and 6 bases, with 10 bases remaining between them. This CDR3 is 12 amino acids long. The CDR3 region has the DNA TGCAGCGTTGGGCAGGGCGGTCAGCCCCAGCATTTT. Translated, it gives CSVGQGGQPQHF.

The gene calls are TRBV15 and TRBJ2-7, with D unclear. Germline V gene sequence: CDR1 LNHNV, CDR2 YYDKDF (reference sequence). The V and J ends lost 0 bases and 3 bases respectively, with 12 bases between them. CDR3 size: 15 residues. CDR3 sequence: CATSREKGSFYEQYF. The CDR3 DNA sequence: TGTGCCACCAGCAGAGAAAAGGGCAGCTTCTACGAGCAGTACTTC.

This chain connects TRBV5-1 to TRBJ1-2; 8 bases agree with TRBD1. This CDR3 spans 15 amino acids. V dropped 0 bases and J dropped 8; count of bases not matched to a gene: 9. Per the germline V gene, CDR1 is SGHRS and CDR2 is YFSETQ. CDR3 sequence (DNA): TGCGCCAGCAGCTTGGAAGGACAGGGTGGAGGCGGCTACACCTTC. Its protein is CASSLEGQGGGGYTF. Complete variable domain (other parts from reference TRBV5-1 and TRBJ1-2): KAGVTQTPRYLIKTRGQQVTLSCSPISGHRSVSWYQQTPGQGLQFLFEYFSETQRNKGNFPGRFSGRQFSNSRSEMNVSTLELGDSALYLCASSLEGQGGGGYTFGSGTRLTVV.

The chain's CDR3 is CASSSVRGTVAFF. The CDR3 DNA reads TGCGCCAGCAGCTCTGTTAGGGGTACGGTAGCTTTCTTT. V and J are TRBV5-1 and TRBJ1-1; perhaps TRBD1 as D (5 bases). The CDR3 contains 13 residues. Germline V CDR1 and CDR2: SGHRS, YFSETQ. The V end was cut by 3 bases, the J end by 10 bases, with 16 bases between.

The V gene is TRBV5-6, the J gene TRBJ1-5, with TRBD1 identical over 8 bases. Germline V gives CDR1 SGHDT, CDR2 YYEEEE. This CDR3 has 15 residues. The V segment lost 1 base and the J segment 4 bases; nucleotides outside the gene matches: 4. For the CDR3, the DNA is TGTGCCAGCAGCTTGATGCAGGGGGCTAATCAGCCCCAGCATTTT. It yields the protein CASSLMQGANQPQHF.

The chain joins TRBV27 to TRBJ2-2, with D possibly being TRBD1 (6 bases). Germline CDR1 and CDR2: MNHEY and SMNVEV (reference sequence). This CDR3 region has 15 residues. V lost 3 bases, J lost 9 bases, and 17 bases lay in between. CDR3 in DNA: TGTGCCAGCAGTTTGGACCCACAGGGAAACCGGGAGCTGTTTTTT. It is translated as CASSLDPQGNRELFF.

The chain has TRBV6-1 and TRBJ2-7; perhaps TRBD2 as D (6 bases). The germline V gene encodes CDR1 MNHNS and CDR2 SASEGT. Trimming shortened V by 0 bases and J by 2 bases, and 11 bases separated the two germline ends. The CDR3 runs to 15 residues. The CDR3 nucleotides read TGTGCCAGCAGTGAAGCGGGGGTAGCGGCCTACGAGCAGTACTTC. This gives the protein CASSEAGVAAYEQYF.

The chain couples TRBV10-1 to TRBJ2-1, with a possible D match to TRBD2 (6 bases). Germline assignment: CDR1 WNHNN and CDR2 SYGVQD (reference sequence). Trimming removed 0 bases at V and 8 bases at J, with 8 bases between. The CDR3 runs 13 residues. The CDR3 is CASSESSGYEQFF. DNA for the CDR3: TGCGCCAGCAGTGAGTCGAGCGGGTATGAGCAGTTCTTC.

V is TRBV28 and J is TRBJ2-7; 8 bases fit TRBD1. Germline CDR1 MDHEN, CDR2 SYDVKM. V was pared by 6 bases and J by 6 bases, with 7 bases of the junction left unmatched. The CDR3 spans 13 residues. The CDR3 reads CASRESGQGEQYF. CDR3 sequence (DNA): TGTGCCAGCAGGGAGAGTGGACAGGGCGAGCAGTACTTC.

The chain has TRBV5-6 and TRBJ2-1; 11 bases line up with TRBD2. Per germline, CDR1 SGHDT and CDR2 YYEEEE. After removal of 0 bases from V and 7 bases from J, the junction contained 9 bases not matched to a gene. The CDR3 contains 17 residues. The CDR3 sequence: CASSLERSGGAVNEQFF. In nucleotides, the CDR3 is TGTGCCAGCAGCTTGGAGCGTAGCGGGGGGGCCGTAAATGAGCAGTTCTTC.

J is TRBJ2-7 and V is TRBV15, with a weak D call TRBD1 (6 bases). From germline, CDR1 is LNHNV and CDR2 YYDKDF (reference sequence). The CDR3 runs 16 residues. The V gene lost 1 base and the J gene lost 4 bases, with 17 bases spanning the gap. The CDR3 DNA is TGTGCCACCAGCAGAGCTCGAGGCAGGGGAACGTACGAGCAGTACTTC. Translated: CATSRARGRGTYEQYF.

This rearrangement joins TRBV11-2 to TRBJ2-3, with D perhaps matching TRBD2 (6 bases). Germline V CDR1 and CDR2: SGHAT, FQNNGV. The CDR3 length is 14 residues. Trimming removed 6 bases at V and 2 bases at J, with 12 bases between. CDR3 sequence: CASSPGGPTDTQYF. CDR3 nucleotides: TGTGCCAGCAGTCCCGGGGGTCCCACAGATACGCAGTATTTT.

Here the CDR3 DNA reads TGTGCCAGCAGCTTGGGTGGGGCCGCCTACGAGCAGTACTTC. Protein: CASSLGGAAYEQYF. The chain joins TRBV5-6 to TRBJ2-7; TRBD1 might be the D (5 bases). Trimming removed 0 bases at V and 2 bases at J, with 9 bases between. Germline values: CDR1 SGHDT, CDR2 YYEEEE. The CDR3 consists of 14 residues.

The CDR3 is CASSLEGLVGQPQHF. The CDR3 DNA reads as TGTGCCAGCAGCTTAGAAGGTTTGGTGGGTCAGCCCCAGCATTTT. The chain joins TRBV7-2 to TRBJ1-5; D unresolved. Trimming cost V 1 base and J 6 bases, with 13 bases left between them. Germline V gene sequence: CDR1 SGHTA, CDR2 FQGNSA. The CDR3 is made up of 15 amino acids.

The DNA of the CDR3 is TGTGCCAGCAGCGGAACAGGGGGGGGAATACCCCAGCATTTT. Protein sequence: CASSGTGGGIPQHF. The chain has TRBV6-5 and TRBJ1-5; 8 bases line up with TRBD1. This CDR3 is built from 14 residues. CDR1 and CDR2 (germline): MNHEY, SVGAGI. Losses at the gene ends were 6 bases for V and 10 bases for J; bases not matched to a gene: 11.

The V gene is TRBV5-4, the J gene TRBJ1-6; D uncertain. CDR3 length: 14 residues. Trimming left V 2 bases short and J 4 bases short, with 7 bases between. Germline values: CDR1 SGHNT, CDR2 YYREEE (reference sequence). CDR3 nucleotide sequence: TGTGCCAGCAGCTTACCAGTTTATAATTCACCCCTCCACTTT. This translates into CASSLPVYNSPLHF. The full variable domain, completed using reference TRBV5-4 and TRBJ1-6, is ETGVTQSPTHLIKTRGQQVTLRCSSQSGHNTVSWYQQALGQGPQFIFQYYREEENGRGNFPPRFSGLQFPNYSSELNVNALELDDSALYLCASSLPVYNSPLHFGNGTRLTVT.

The chain carries TRBV6-1 and TRBJ1-5; perhaps TRBD1 as D (6 bases). V was pared by 6 bases and J by 0 bases, with 9 bases between. CDR3 length: 14 amino acids. Germline lookup yields CDR1 MNHNS and CDR2 SASEGT. DNA for the CDR3: TGTGCCAGCAGGGAGGACAGTAGCAATCAGCCCCAGCATTTT. It encodes CASREDSSNQPQHF.

V usage is TRBV3-1 (or the pseudogene TRBV3-2) and J usage is TRBJ1-1, with 10 bases aligning to TRBD1. This CDR3 has 13 amino acids. V lost 3 bases and J lost 11; bases outside the gene matches: 6. Germline V gives CDR1 LGHDT, CDR2 YNNKEL (reference sequence). The CDR3 nucleotides are TGTGCCAGCAGCCAGGGGACAGGGGTGCGGGCTTTCTTT. It translates to CASSQGTGVRAFF.

The chain links TRBV18 to TRBJ1-2, with 8 bases aligning to TRBD1. CDR3 length equals 13 residues. CDR1 KGHSH and CDR2 LQKENI come from the germline V gene. Germline trimming cut 3 bases from V and 7 bases from J; bases unmatched to any gene: 4. CDR3 sequence reads: CASSPDRAFGYTF. CDR3 in DNA: TGTGCCAGCTCACCGGACAGGGCTTTTGGCTACACCTTC.

The rearrangement links TRBV19 to TRBJ2-7; possibly TRBD2 for D (5 bases). The V end lost 8 bases, the J end lost 2 bases, and 16 bases lay between the germline ends. CDR1 LNHDA and CDR2 SQIVND come from the germline V gene (reference sequence). The CDR3 is made up of 14 amino acids. CDR3 sequence: CASCQTGKTYEQYF. CDR3 sequence (DNA): TGTGCCAGTTGCCAAACGGGGAAGACCTACGAGCAGTACTTC.

The chain couples TRBV11-2 to TRBJ2-1, with 8 bases that match TRBD2. The germline gives CDR1 SGHAT, CDR2 FQNNGV. CDR3 size: 14 residues. V trimming: 8 bases; J trimming: 7 bases; junction bases outside the gene matches: 10. This CDR3 reads CASWAGGPMNEQFF. CDR3 DNA: TGTGCCAGCTGGGCGGGGGGACCTATGAATGAGCAGTTCTTC.

This chain links TRBV7-2 with TRBJ2-2; D gene ambiguous. In germline, CDR1 is SGHTA, CDR2 FQGNSA. The V and J ends lost 5 bases and 1 base respectively, with 8 bases between them. This CDR3 spans 14 amino acids. The CDR3 nucleotides read TGTGCCAGCAGCCCAAGCAGGAACACCGGGGAGCTGTTTTTT. Translated, it gives CASSPSRNTGELFF.

V and J are TRBV27 and TRBJ1-2; D is unresolved. The CDR3 runs 13 residues. Germline lookup yields CDR1 MNHEY and CDR2 SMNVEV (reference sequence). The V gene lost 3 bases and the J gene lost 4 bases, with 9 bases spanning the gap. The CDR3 nucleotides read TGTGCCAGCAGTTTTTCTAGCCTCTATGGCTACACCTTC. It yields the protein CASSFSSLYGYTF.

Details on this clone: The same CDR3 is also encoded by other DNA sequences in this sample. The chain links TRBV6-5 to TRBJ1-2; tentative D call: TRBD1 (5 bases). The V end lost 6 bases, the J end lost 4 bases, and 15 bases lay between the germline ends. The V gene's germline CDR1 is MNHEY and CDR2 SVGAGI. This CDR3 is 14 amino acids long. CDR3 nucleotides: TGTGCCAGCAGCTCCCGGGGGAGCCCCTATGGCTACACCTTC. Its protein product is CASSSRGSPYGYTF.

The chain employs TRBV14 and TRBJ2-3; D is possibly TRBD2 (6 bases). V dropped 2 bases and J dropped 3 bases, with 18 bases sitting between them. The length of the CDR3 is 17 residues. Germline V lookup: CDR1 SGHDN, CDR2 FVKESK. In nucleotides, the CDR3 is TGTGCCAGCAGCCAAACTCGGCGGGGATTCGGAACAGATACGCAGTATTTT. It is translated as CASSQTRRGFGTDTQYF.

V usage is TRBV7-6 and J usage is TRBJ2-7, with D maybe TRBD1 (5 bases). There are 14 residues in the CDR3. CDR1 is SGHVS, CDR2 FNYEAQ, per germline. V was shortened by 2 bases and J by 6 bases, with 14 bases between the two germline ends. The chain's CDR3 is CASSLRQGSLEQYF. Written as DNA, the CDR3 is TGTGCCAGCAGCTTAAGGCAGGGATCCCTCGAGCAGTACTTC.

The genes are TRBV10-3 and TRBJ1-1, with D possibly matching TRBD1 (5 bases). V was clipped by 7 bases and J by 2 bases, with 11 bases between them. Germline V gene lookup returns CDR1 ENHRY and CDR2 SYGVKD. The CDR3 is made up of 13 amino acids. In nucleotides, the CDR3 is TGTGCCATCATGAACAGGCTTAACACTGAAGCTTTCTTT. Amino acid sequence: CAIMNRLNTEAFF.

The rearrangement uses TRBV9 and TRBJ2-1; D not resolved. CDR1 is SGDLS, CDR2 YYNGEE, per germline. CDR3 size: 14 residues. V lost 0 bases, J lost 4 bases, and 8 bases lay in between. The DNA for the CDR3 is TGTGCCAGCAGCGTAGGAAGTGGGTACAATGAGCAGTTCTTC. It is translated as CASSVGSGYNEQFF.